A single sample is the source of the 25 T cell receptor beta chains below, sequenced in a study of regulatory T cells in long-lasting Graves disease. For TCR beta, libraries came from iRepertoire HTBI primers and Arm-PCR of CDR3 regions. TCRdb called the multiplex PCR reads again in MiXCR, with one record for every CDR3 protein. The data show about 290,000 distinct CDR3 sequences, 22% seen once. Sample time point: persistent/refractory GD, antithyroid drugs over 5 years with positive TRAb. PBMC RNA served as the TCR library source. Sample: peripheral blood mononuclear cells (PBMCs), taken when the disease was refractory, from a patient treated with antithyroid drugs. All receptors come from a female donor with Graves disease.

This clonotype was recorded a few times. This sequence joins TRBV28 and TRBJ2-7; 8 bases fit TRBD1. The CDR3 consists of 14 residues. Germline lookup yields CDR1 MDHEN and CDR2 SYDVKM. After removal of 5 bases from V and 6 bases from J, the junction contained 9 bases not matched to a gene. As DNA, the CDR3 is TGTGCCAGCAGTCCCTGGACAGGGCTCCCCGAGCAGTACTTC. As protein: CASSPWTGLPEQYF.

This clonotype has at least ten counts. The chain links TRBV20-1 to TRBJ1-1, with D possibly matching TRBD1 (6 bases). V lost 3 bases, J lost 5 bases, and 13 bases lay in between. Germline V gene data show CDR1 as DFQATT and CDR2 as SNEGSKA (reference sequence). The CDR3 consists of 13 residues. The CDR3 coding sequence is TGCAGTGCTAGTGAGGGGGGGCGGACTGAAGCTTTCTTT. This translates into CSASEGGRTEAFF.

This clonotype was counted many times. The chain carries TRBV18 and TRBJ2-5; TRBD1 matches 7 bases. Germline V gene lookup returns CDR1 KGHSH and CDR2 LQKENI. The J segment lost 5 bases and the V segment lost 6 bases, leaving 9 bases of the junction unmatched. The CDR3 is 14 amino acids. CDR3 in DNA: TGTGCCAGCTCCTCGACAGGGTCGGGGGAGACCCAGTACTTC. The encoded protein is CASSSTGSGETQYF.

About this clonotype: A clone one base away is much larger, so this may be a read error. The rearrangement links TRBV12-3 or TRBV12-4 to TRBJ1-1, with D tentatively TRBD1 (5 bases). This CDR3 contains 14 residues. CDR3 sequence: CASSLGTLNTGAFF. For the CDR3, the DNA is TGTGCCAGCAGTTTAGGGACACTGAACACTGGAGCTTTCTTT.

V gene TRBV18 combines with J gene TRBJ1-4; possible D gene TRBD1, 6 bases. The length of the CDR3 is 15 residues. V was cut by 3 bases and J by 5 bases, with 13 bases left in between. Germline V gene lookup returns CDR1 KGHSH and CDR2 LQKENI. The CDR3, as DNA: TGTGCCAGCTCACCCCGGGACACCAAGAATGAAAAACTGTTTTTT. Its protein product is CASSPRDTKNEKLFF.

This chain connects TRBV3-1 to TRBJ2-5, with D unresolved. V was shortened by 6 bases and J by 7 bases, with 9 bases between the two germline ends. The CDR3 has 11 amino acids. Germline V gene sequence: CDR1 LGHDT, CDR2 YNNKEL (reference sequence). The CDR3 here is CASSREWTQYF. In DNA form, the CDR3 reads TGTGCCAGCAGTCGCGAATGGACCCAGTACTTC.

V and J are TRBV3-1 and TRBJ1-4, with D maybe TRBD1 (5 bases). CDR3 size: 16 residues. The V gene's germline CDR1 is LGHDT and CDR2 YNNKEL (reference sequence). The germline V and J ends were trimmed by 4 bases and 3 bases, with 15 bases remaining between them. The CDR3 loop is CASSPFGGGPNEKLFF. CDR3 bases: TGTGCCAGCAGCCCCTTCGGGGGGGGTCCTAATGAAAAACTGTTTTTT.

This clonotype turned up a few times. J is TRBJ2-3 and V is TRBV12-3 or TRBV12-4; no clear D. Trimming took off 5 bases at V and 0 bases at J, with 15 bases between the two ends. The CDR3 has 16 amino acids. CDR3: CASSQPLGPSTDTQYF. The CDR3 DNA sequence: TGTGCCAGCAGTCAGCCCCTAGGCCCGAGCACAGATACGCAGTATTTT.

In its sample, this clonotype was seen many times. V is TRBV28 and J is TRBJ1-5; possibly TRBD1 for D (6 bases). This CDR3 region has 12 residues. The V end was cut by 6 bases, the J end by 9 bases, with 12 bases between. The V gene's germline CDR1 is MDHEN and CDR2 SYDVKM. The DNA for the CDR3 is TGTGCCAGCAGCTCCCAGGGGCGGCCCCAGCATTTT. Translated: CASSSQGRPQHF.

This clonotype was observed at least ten times. The chain employs TRBV28 and TRBJ2-7, with D perhaps TRBD1 or TRBD2 (5 bases each). The CDR3 consists of 13 residues. V was shortened by 10 bases and J by 4 bases, with 17 bases between the two germline ends. Looked up from germline, CDR1 is MDHEN and CDR2 is SYDVKM. The CDR3 DNA reads as TGTGCCACCAAACTTGGGGGAAAATACGAGCAGTACTTC. Translation gives CATKLGGKYEQYF.

The chain uses TRBV11-1 and TRBJ2-1; the match to TRBD2 covers 8 bases. V lost 2 bases, J lost 7 bases, and 7 bases stayed unmatched. The CDR3 runs to 15 residues. The germline gives CDR1 SGHAT, CDR2 FQDESV (reference sequence). For the CDR3, the DNA is TGTGCCAGCAGCTTATCAGGGACTAGAAGGAATGAGCAGTTCTTC. This sequence encodes CASSLSGTRRNEQFF. Full variable domain (outside the CDR3, taken from reference TRBV11-1 and TRBJ2-1): EAEVAQSPRYKITEKSQAVAFWCDPISGHATLYWYRQILGQGPELLVQFQDESVVDDSQLPKDRFSAERLKGVDSTLKIQPAELGDSAMYLCASSLSGTRRNEQFFGPGTRLTVL.

The genes are TRBV2 and TRBJ2-1; D is unresolved. V shed 0 bases and J shed 5 bases, with 5 bases lying between them. This CDR3 is built from 13 residues. Germline-derived CDR1 and CDR2 are SNHLY and FYNNEI. DNA of the CDR3: TGTGCCAGCAGTGAAGCGCCAAACAATGAGCAGTTCTTC. Encoded protein: CASSEAPNNEQFF.

This clonotype appeared many times. As DNA, the CDR3 is TGTGCCAGCAGCTTAGGGGGGACACCAGGCGGGGAGCTGTTTTTT. Protein sequence: CASSLGGTPGGELFF. The rearrangement joins TRBV7-2 to TRBJ2-2; D is possibly TRBD1 (6 bases). Trimming removed 1 base from V and 7 bases from J, with 13 bases in between. This CDR3 is built from 15 residues. Germline values: CDR1 SGHTA, CDR2 FQGNSA.

This clonotype was detected many times. The chain has TRBV7-2 and TRBJ2-7; 7 positions match TRBD1. V lost 3 bases to trimming and J lost 3 bases; unmatched junction nucleotides: 2. Looked up from germline, CDR1 is SGHTA and CDR2 is FQGNSA. CDR3 length: 13 amino acids. In nucleotides, the CDR3 is TGTGCCAGCAGCTTGACAGGGTACTACGAGCAGTACTTC. Translation gives CASSLTGYYEQYF.

This clonotype appeared a few times. V is TRBV4-2 and J is TRBJ1-5; possible D gene TRBD1, 5 bases. This CDR3 contains 16 residues. CDR1 LGHNA and CDR2 YNFKEQ come from the germline V gene. Trimming removed 3 bases at V and 1 base at J, with 13 bases between. CDR3 nucleotide sequence: TGTGCCAGCAGCCAGGGGCCGGGCCCCAGCAATCAGCCCCAGCATTTT. This sequence encodes CASSQGPGPSNQPQHF.

This clonotype has a count of ten or more. The V call is TRBV3-1, the J call TRBJ1-1, with 7 bases aligning to TRBD1. This CDR3 comprises 14 residues. Germline CDR1 and CDR2: LGHDT and YNNKEL (reference sequence). Losses at the gene ends were 3 bases for V and 10 bases for J; bases not matched to a gene: 11. The CDR3 bases are TGTGCCAGCAGCCAGGGGAGGGGGCCGGGTTTAGCTTTCTTT. Its translation is CASSQGRGPGLAFF.

This chain connects TRBV11-2 to TRBJ2-3; no definite D call. Germline CDR1 SGHAT, CDR2 FQNNGV. This CDR3 spans 12 amino acids. The V and J ends lost 5 bases and 2 bases respectively, with 5 bases between them. The CDR3 coding sequence is TGTGCCAGCAGCCCCGACACAGATACGCAGTATTTT. Translation: CASSPDTDTQYF.

This chain uses TRBV14 with TRBJ2-7, with TRBD2 matching 13 bases. Germline CDR1 and CDR2: SGHDN and FVKESK. The CDR3 totals 15 residues. J gave up 6 bases and V 3 bases, and 5 bases lay outside the gene matches. CDR3: CASSHELAGGSEQYF. The CDR3 DNA reads as TGTGCCAGCAGCCACGAACTAGCGGGAGGGTCCGAGCAGTACTTC.

This clonotype was found a few times. The rearrangement uses TRBV10-3 and TRBJ2-2; tentatively, D is TRBD2 (7 bases). This CDR3 contains 17 residues. V shed 7 bases and J shed 4 bases, with 22 bases lying between them. Germline loops: CDR1 ENHRY, CDR2 SYGVKD. CDR3 nucleotides: TGTGCCATCACTAACCAAGGGGGGGGGCGCGGCACCGGGGAGCTGTTTTTT. This encodes CAITNQGGGRGTGELFF.

This clonotype has just one count. The chain has TRBV5-1 and TRBJ2-3; 8 bases are shared with TRBD2. The V and J ends lost 1 base and 0 bases, in that order; junction bases with no gene match: 1. In germline, CDR1 is SGHRS, CDR2 YFSETQ. This CDR3 is 15 amino acids long. CDR3 loop: CASSLTSGSTDTQYF. The DNA of the CDR3 is TGCGCCAGCAGCTTGACTAGCGGAAGCACAGATACGCAGTATTTT.

This chain joins TRBV5-6 and TRBJ2-7; the match to TRBD2 covers 10 bases. Per the germline V gene, CDR1 is SGHDT and CDR2 is YYEEEE. This CDR3 comprises 14 residues. V was pared by 4 bases and J by 3 bases, with 4 bases of the junction left unmatched. The CDR3 loop is CASSVGTSDYEQYF. In nucleotides, the CDR3 is TGTGCCAGCAGCGTCGGGACTAGCGACTACGAGCAGTACTTC.

This clonotype was seen at least ten times. The chain is built from TRBV7-2 and TRBJ2-7; the D is unclear. The CDR3 extends over 12 amino acids. Trimming took off 5 bases at V and 2 bases at J, with 7 bases between the two ends. The germline V gene has CDR1 SGHTA and CDR2 FQGNSA. Written as DNA, the CDR3 is TGTGCCAGCAGCGCCAGTCCCTACGAGCAGTACTTC. Translation gives CASSASPYEQYF.

The gene calls are TRBV18 and TRBJ2-3; a possible D gene is TRBD2 (5 bases). This CDR3 is built from 15 residues. Germline V gives CDR1 KGHSH, CDR2 LQKENI. V was clipped by 3 bases and J by 2 bases, with 12 bases between them. CDR3 loop: CASSPGPGNTDTQYF. The CDR3 nucleotides read TGTGCCAGCTCACCTGGACCGGGGAACACAGATACGCAGTATTTT.

This clonotype was picked up many times. This chain connects TRBV25-1 to TRBJ1-4; D remains unclear. The CDR3 sequence is 13 residues long. V was cut by 4 bases and J by 2 bases, with 5 bases left in between. The germline CDR1 and CDR2 sequences are MGHDK and SYGVNS. The CDR3 DNA reads TGTGCCAGCAGTGGAAGGACTAATGAAAAACTGTTTTTT. This encodes CASSGRTNEKLFF.

The gene calls are TRBV7-2 and TRBJ1-1; unclear D gene. V was trimmed by 5 bases and J by 0 bases, leaving 13 bases between them. Germline CDR1 SGHTA, CDR2 FQGNSA. This CDR3 is 15 amino acids long. CDR3 sequence (DNA): TGTGCCAGCAGCATAGAGGCCAGTTTGAACACTGAAGCTTTCTTT. Residues: CASSIEASLNTEAFF.